This T cell receptor (beta chain) was sequenced during a study of T-cell memory formation after mild COVID-19. The table lists this clonotype with many counts. 5'RACE, which relied on constant-segment primers, yielded TCR alpha and TCR beta cDNA libraries carrying sample barcodes and UMIs. MiXCR, applied by TCRdb to the 5' RACE reads, yields one record per CDR3 protein. The repertoire consists of roughly 48,000 distinct CDR3 sequences, with roughly 27% occurring once and the leading ten covering about 45%. With V trimmed by 2 bases and J by 2 bases, 13 bases remained unmatched. This CDR3 spans 18 amino acids. CDR1 and CDR2 from the germline V gene are SGHRS and YFSETQ.

The clonotype originates from a young man who had mild COVID-19 (a few samples of this study predate the infection). Cell type and time point are not known. This chain connects TRBV5-1 to TRBJ1-1; 9 bases line up with TRBD1. The sequenced sample consisted of PBMCs or a T cell subset sorted from them (not recorded which). The CDR3 sequence: CASSFDFRDRELNTEAFF. The CDR3 DNA follows: TGCGCCAGCAGCTTTGACTTCCGGGACAGGGAACTTAACACTGAAGCTTTCTTT.